Described below is a single T cell receptor (beta chain) sequence and its context. The sample originates from a study of T cells in Graves' hyperthyroidism and ophthalmopathy. Trimming removed 1 base at V and 6 bases at J, with 12 bases between. This CDR3 has 14 residues. Germline CDR1 reads SGHVS; CDR2 reads FQNEAQ. Amplification of TCR beta CDR3 regions was performed using RNA transcripts as template. HTBI primers were employed in a first-round RT-PCR of the TCR CDR3. Using its own MiXCR run on the multiplex PCR reads, TCRdb lists one record per CDR3 protein. The table includes about 570,000 distinct CDR3 sequences, around 46% detected once.

The V call is TRBV7-8, the J call TRBJ1-2, with no clear D. The receptor was isolated from an adult woman with Graves' disease, either hyperthyroidism or ophthalmopathy (not recorded which). Sequencing was performed on peripheral blood or thyroid tissue (not recorded which). The CDR3 DNA reads as TGTGCCAGCAGCTTAGTCACTGGGTTCGATGGCTACACCTTC. It is translated as CASSLVTGFDGYTF.